Presented here are 15 T cell receptor beta chains from one specimen sequenced in a study of cytotoxic CD8 clonotypes in ibrutinib-treated CLL. Profiled with immunoSEQ multiplex PCR; TCRdb holds only in-frame clones, not every one. The sample lists around 330,000 clones; 67% were seen once. The material sequenced was PBMCs, taken after 36 months of ibrutinib treatment. Every receptor here comes from a human donor with chronic lymphocytic leukemia.

In DNA, the CDR3 is TGTGCCAGCAGTTTTATGGGACAGGGGCCCTTGACCCAGTACTTC. The encoded protein is CASSFMGQGPLTQYF. The chain has TRBV27 and TRBJ2-5; 10 bases fit TRBD1. CDR3 size: 15 residues. Trimming took 3 bases from V and 7 from J; bases not matched to a gene: 8. Germline V gene sequence: CDR1 MNHEY, CDR2 SMNVEV (reference sequence).

DNA for the CDR3: TGTGCCAGCAGCCTAACAGGGGGCGCGGGCGGCTACACCTTC. Its protein is CASSLTGGAGGYTF. This chain joins TRBV9 and TRBJ1-2; 9 bases map to TRBD1. The length of the CDR3 is 14 residues. The ends lost 4 bases at V and 8 bases at J; junction bases unmatched: 9. Per the germline V gene, CDR1 is SGDLS and CDR2 is YYNGEE. Combining the CDR3 with reference TRBV9 and TRBJ1-2 gives the whole variable domain DSGVTQTPKHLITATGQRVTLRCSPRSGDLSVYWYQQSLDQGLQFLIQYYNGEERAKGNILERFSAQQFPDLHSELNLSSLELGDSALYFCASSLTGGAGGYTFGSGTRLTVV.

The chain is built from TRBV9 and TRBJ2-7; 9 bases map to TRBD1. The germline V gene encodes CDR1 SGDLS and CDR2 YYNGEE. The CDR3 has 15 amino acids. V lost 0 bases and J lost 4; bases outside the gene matches: 5. The CDR3 DNA follows: TGTGCCAGCAGCGTAGGGGGGACAGGGATATACGAGCAGTACTTC. Translated: CASSVGGTGIYEQYF.

V gene TRBV4-3 combines with J gene TRBJ2-2, with 7 bases aligning to TRBD1. The ends lost 4 bases at V and 0 bases at J; junction bases unmatched: 5. The germline gives CDR1 LGHNA, CDR2 YSLEER. The CDR3 is made up of 16 amino acids. Here the CDR3 DNA reads TGCGCCAGCAGCCGCCGGACAGGACCGAACACCGGGGAGCTGTTTTTT. It is translated as CASSRRTGPNTGELFF.

This chain connects TRBV5-6 to TRBJ2-6, with D tentatively TRBD1 (5 bases). Germline lookup yields CDR1 SGHDT and CDR2 YYEEEE. The V gene lost 4 bases and the J gene lost 9 bases, with 14 bases spanning the gap. The CDR3 sequence is 14 residues long. In DNA, the CDR3 is TGTGCCAGCAGCCCTACGGACATCCTCAACGTCCTGACTTTC. Protein: CASSPTDILNVLTF.

The chain has TRBV12-5 and TRBJ2-1; D gene unclear. With 1 base removed from V and 4 bases from J, the gap between germline ends came to 17 bases. CDR1 and CDR2 (germline): LGHNT, FRNRAP. The CDR3 is 17 amino acids. The CDR3 region is CASGLDPFSRLYNEQFF. CDR3 coding DNA: TGTGCTAGTGGTTTGGACCCTTTTTCGCGCTTGTACAATGAGCAGTTCTTC.

The chain employs TRBV18 and TRBJ2-1; 12 bases line up with TRBD2. V gave up 8 bases and J gave up 5 bases; unmatched junction bases: 4. In germline, CDR1 is KGHSH, CDR2 LQKENI. This CDR3 region has 14 residues. The CDR3 bases are TGTGCCAGCCGGACTAGCGGGGTTAACAATGAGCAGTTCTTC. Its translation is CASRTSGVNNEQFF.

The rearrangement joins TRBV10-3 to TRBJ2-3, with TRBD2 matching over 8 bases. Per germline, CDR1 ENHRY and CDR2 SYGVKD. This CDR3 has 15 residues. V was clipped by 6 bases and J by 2 bases; unmatched bases: 7. CDR3 protein: CAIRLAGLLTDTQYF. The CDR3, as DNA: TGTGCCATCAGATTAGCGGGACTACTCACAGATACGCAGTATTTT.

This clone was counted a few times. The chain links TRBV18 to TRBJ2-2; 15 positions agree with TRBD2. Germline CDR1 KGHSH, CDR2 LQKENI. Germline trimming cut 3 bases from V and 4 bases from J; bases unmatched to any gene: 0. The CDR3 is 16 residues long. The CDR3 sequence is CASSPGLAGGTGELFF. CDR3 bases: TGTGCCAGCTCACCGGGACTAGCGGGAGGCACCGGGGAGCTGTTTTTT. Looking up the rest from reference TRBV18 and TRBJ2-2 gives the full variable domain: NAGVMQNPRHLVRRRGQEARLRCSPMKGHSHVYWYRQLPEEGLKFMVYLQKENIIDESGMPKERFSAEFPKEGPSILRIQQVVRGDSAAYFCASSPGLAGGTGELFFGEGSRLTVL.

The rearrangement uses TRBV25-1 and TRBJ1-1; the D gene is possibly TRBD1 (6 bases). Germline V gene sequence: CDR1 MGHDK, CDR2 SYGVNS. The CDR3 is 13 amino acids. Trimming removed 7 bases from V and 0 bases from J, with 9 bases in between. The CDR3 protein is CASTRGMNTEAFF. In DNA form, the CDR3 reads TGTGCCAGCACCAGGGGCATGAACACTGAAGCTTTCTTT.

The chain joins TRBV19 to TRBJ2-3; the D gene is possibly TRBD1 (7 bases). Germline V CDR1 and CDR2: LNHDA, SQIVND (reference sequence). This CDR3 is built from 14 residues. The ends were cut back, 5 bases at V and 4 bases at J, with 13 bases in the middle. Here the CDR3 reads CASSYRGGPDTQYF. In nucleotides, the CDR3 is TGTGCCAGTAGTTACAGGGGAGGCCCAGATACGCAGTATTTT.

This clone occurred a few times. The chain uses TRBV28 and TRBJ2-7; D not resolved. The CDR3 totals 12 residues. CDR1 is MDHEN and CDR2 is SYDVKM in the germline V gene. Trimming took off 4 bases at V and 0 bases at J, with 4 bases between the two ends. CDR3 bases: TGTGCCAGCAGTTGGGACTCCTACGAGCAGTACTTC. Its translation is CASSWDSYEQYF.

The chain uses TRBV18 and TRBJ2-5, with D hard to call. Germline V gives CDR1 KGHSH, CDR2 LQKENI. CDR3 size: 13 residues. DNA for the CDR3: TGTGCTTCCCAAAGCCAAGGGAAAGAGACCCAGTACTTC. Its protein is CASQSQGKETQYF.

The chain links TRBV6-5 to TRBJ1-2; no reliable D call. The CDR3 totals 13 residues. The V end lost 6 bases, the J end lost 3 bases, and 11 bases lay between the germline ends. Germline V gene lookup returns CDR1 MNHEY and CDR2 SVGAGI. CDR3 in amino acids: CASRQRVYYGYTF. As DNA, the CDR3 is TGTGCCAGCAGGCAGCGGGTTTACTATGGCTACACCTTC.

This clone has a single count. The V gene is TRBV25-1, the J gene TRBJ2-3; 9 nucleotides agree with TRBD1. J lost 5 bases, V lost 8 bases, and 11 bases had no gene match. The CDR3 has 15 residues. The V gene's germline CDR1 is MGHDK and CDR2 SYGVNS. The CDR3 loop reads CASSVTGGAGDTQYF. Here the CDR3 DNA reads TGTGCCAGCTCGGTTACAGGGGGCGCAGGAGATACGCAGTATTTT.